This TCR beta chain emerged from a study of PD-L1 blockade in urothelial cancer. Indicated time point: pretreatment peripheral blood. Some clones are missing from TCRdb's copy, which holds only in-frame ones; the method was immunoSEQ multiplex PCR. Seen here are 68,000 or so clones, roughly 80% observed once, and the top ten hold more than 5.5%. The CDR3 loop spans 13 amino acids. V shed 1 base and J shed 9 bases, with 13 bases lying between them. CDR1 and CDR2 (germline): LGHNT, FRNRAP. The J gene is TRBJ2-7, the V gene TRBV12-5; D is ambiguous. Sample: PBMCs, taken around atezolizumab (anti-PD-L1) treatment. The clonotype originates from a man aged 70 or older with urothelial cancer. The CDR3 reads CASGLGPELGQYF. The CDR3 DNA reads TGTGCTAGTGGTTTGGGTCCGGAGCTGGGGCAGTACTTC.